These 32 T cell receptor beta chains were all obtained from the same sample, sequenced in a study of T cell repertoires in cytomegalovirus infection. In TCRdb, the reads were re-called with MiXCR into one record per CDR3 protein. Altogether about 740,000 distinct CDR3 sequences are present, 35% to 45% being singletons, with the ten largest covering roughly 2.8%. Sequencing was carried out using PBMCs. These receptor sequences come from a human donor in good health (CMV status not recorded). Some clones in this sample may be carry-over from other donors' samples.

CDR3 protein: CASSLSSPQGESDEQFF. For the CDR3, the DNA is TGTGCCAGCAGTTTAAGTTCCCCACAGGGGGAATCCGATGAGCAGTTCTTC. The V and J genes are TRBV27 and TRBJ2-1; 8 nucleotides line up with TRBD1. The CDR3 runs 17 residues. V gave up 2 bases and J gave up 8 bases; unmatched junction bases: 14. Germline V CDR1 and CDR2: MNHEY, SMNVEV (reference sequence).

The chain is built from TRBV11-2 and TRBJ2-7, with D possibly being TRBD1 or TRBD2 (6 bases each). The CDR3 has 14 amino acids. Germline assignment: CDR1 SGHAT and CDR2 FQNNGV. V lost 3 bases to trimming and J lost 1 base, with 10 bases between them. CDR3 coding DNA: TGTGCCAGCAGCTTTGGGGGGCTTTCCTACGAGCAGTACTTC. The encoded protein is CASSFGGLSYEQYF.

This clonotype was picked up many times. V usage is TRBV7-2 and J usage is TRBJ1-5; D might be TRBD1 (6 bases). V gave up 5 bases and J gave up 3 bases, with 17 bases separating them. The CDR3 loop spans 16 amino acids. CDR1 is SGHTA and CDR2 is FQGNSA in the germline V gene. CDR3 amino acids: CASSPVGGADNQPQHF. DNA for the CDR3: TGTGCCAGCAGCCCAGTCGGGGGGGCTGACAATCAGCCCCAGCATTTT.

This clonotype was detected a few times. The rearrangement joins TRBV27 to TRBJ2-1, with TRBD2 matching over 14 bases. Trimming at V came to 4 bases and at J to 0 bases, leaving 8 bases not matched to a gene. CDR3 size: 19 residues. Per germline, CDR1 MNHEY and CDR2 SMNVEV (reference sequence). The CDR3 spells CASSSPTSGREGSYNEQFF. The CDR3 region has the DNA TGTGCCAGCAGTTCCCCGACTAGCGGGAGGGAGGGCTCCTACAATGAGCAGTTCTTC.

V usage is TRBV7-9 and J usage is TRBJ2-5; D not resolved. CDR3 size: 13 residues. Trimming took 5 bases from V and 8 from J, leaving 15 bases between them. Germline V CDR1 and CDR2: SEHNR, FQNEAQ (reference sequence). CDR3 nucleotide sequence: TGTGCCAGCAGCCTCGAAGAAGAACAAACCCAGTACTTC. Translating gives CASSLEEEQTQYF.

This clonotype was seen repeatedly, ten times or more. The V gene is TRBV7-2, the J gene TRBJ1-5, with D perhaps matching TRBD1 (5 bases). In germline, CDR1 is SGHTA, CDR2 FQGNSA. This CDR3 is 16 amino acids long. The germline V and J ends were trimmed by 5 bases and 0 bases, with 14 bases remaining between them. The CDR3: CASSRWGLNSNQPQHF. The CDR3 region has the DNA TGTGCCAGCAGCCGATGGGGACTCAATAGCAATCAGCCCCAGCATTTT.

V is TRBV4-2 and J is TRBJ1-3; TRBD1 agrees at 8 bases. CDR1 and CDR2 from the germline V gene are LGHNA and YNFKEQ. The CDR3 loop spans 17 amino acids. V trimming: 5 bases; J trimming: 4 bases; junction bases outside the gene matches: 13. The CDR3 DNA reads as TGTGCCAGCAGCATCGAGGGTCAGGGGGCAGCAGGAAACACCATATATTTT. Its translation is CASSIEGQGAAGNTIYF.

The sample holds one count of this clonotype. The gene calls are TRBV27 and TRBJ2-3; D might be TRBD2 (5 bases). CDR3 length equals 15 residues. Trimming removed 2 bases at V and 0 bases at J, with 9 bases between. Germline V CDR1 and CDR2: MNHEY, SMNVEV (reference sequence). This chain's CDR3 is CASSLMGVSTDTQYF. CDR3 nucleotides: TGTGCCAGCAGTTTAATGGGAGTTAGCACAGATACGCAGTATTTT.

The rearrangement uses TRBV27 and TRBJ1-5, with D tentatively TRBD1 (5 bases). With 3 bases removed from V and 7 bases from J, the gap between germline ends came to 16 bases. The CDR3 contains 15 residues. Per germline, CDR1 MNHEY and CDR2 SMNVEV (reference sequence). In DNA, the CDR3 is TGTGCCAGCAGTTTGCCCCAGGGTGTTATGCAGCCCCAGCATTTT. Translation: CASSLPQGVMQPQHF.

V gene TRBV5-6 combines with J gene TRBJ1-6; D perhaps matches TRBD1 (5 bases). Trimming took 3 bases from V and 0 from J, leaving 16 bases between them. This CDR3 is built from 18 residues. CDR1 is SGHDT, CDR2 YYEEEE, per germline. CDR3 DNA: TGTGCCAGCAGCTCTTGGGGCCGGGAGACCTCCTATAATTCACCCCTCCACTTT. Translated: CASSSWGRETSYNSPLHF.

This clonotype was detected a few times. The rearrangement uses TRBV28 and TRBJ1-1, with D possibly TRBD1 on 5 matching bases. Trimming cost V 3 bases and J 0 bases, with 14 bases left between them. There are 16 residues in the CDR3. Germline CDR1 MDHEN, CDR2 SYDVKM. CDR3 bases: TGTGCCAGCAGTTTGGTGGGGCCGCATTTGAACACTGAAGCTTTCTTT. Translated, it gives CASSLVGPHLNTEAFF.

With respect to this clonotype: Here the CDR3 omits its conserved ending phenylalanine or tryptophan, so a read error is the likely source. The genes are TRBV12-3 or TRBV12-4 and TRBJ2-1; possible D gene TRBD1, 6 bases. CDR3 length: 17 amino acids. V was cut by 4 bases and J by 0 bases, with 16 bases left in between. The CDR3 region has the DNA TGTGCCAGCAGTTCGTCCCGGGACACAAGCTCCTACAATGAGCAGTTCTTA. Its translation: CASSSSRDTSSYNEQFL.

This clonotype has a handful of counts. This sequence joins TRBV10-2 and TRBJ1-2; possibly TRBD1 for D (5 bases). V was shortened by 2 bases and J by 8 bases, with 9 bases between the two germline ends. Germline V gene data show CDR1 as WSHSY and CDR2 as SAAADI. The CDR3 is 12 residues long. CDR3 sequence: CASSEPGKGYTF. The DNA of the CDR3 is TGCGCCAGCAGTGAGCCAGGGAAAGGCTACACCTTC.

This clonotype has only a few counts. The chain has TRBV27 and TRBJ2-7; no clear D gene. This CDR3 is built from 12 residues. V was trimmed by 10 bases and J by 5 bases, leaving 15 bases between them. Germline CDR1 is MNHEY and CDR2 is SMNVEV (reference sequence). The CDR3 nucleotides are TGTGCCATTCCGTTGAGGTTGAACGAGCAGTACTTC. It codes for CAIPLRLNEQYF.

This clonotype was seen ten or more times. The chain couples TRBV25-1 to TRBJ1-5, with TRBD1 as a possible D gene (5 bases). This CDR3 contains 14 residues. Germline lookup yields CDR1 MGHDK and CDR2 SYGVNS. V was shortened by 2 bases and J by 4 bases, with 9 bases between the two germline ends. The DNA for the CDR3 is TGTGCCAGCAGTGAAGTGGGGGGGAATCAGCCCCAGCATTTT. Encoded protein: CASSEVGGNQPQHF.

The chain combines TRBV5-4 with TRBJ2-7, with TRBD2 matching 10 bases. Per the germline V gene, CDR1 is SGHNT and CDR2 is YYREEE (reference sequence). The CDR3 totals 16 residues. V shed 4 bases, J shed 3 bases, and the junction held 10 bases outside the gene matches. DNA for the CDR3: TGTGCCAGCAGCCACGGCGGGCCTAGCGGGGGCTACGAGCAGTACTTC. This translates into CASSHGGPSGGYEQYF. The full variable domain, with the rest looked up from reference TRBV5-4 and TRBJ2-7, is ETGVTQSPTHLIKTRGQQVTLRCSSQSGHNTVSWYQQALGQGPQFIFQYYREEENGRGNFPPRFSGLQFPNYSSELNVNALELDDSALYLCASSHGGPSGGYEQYFGPGTRLTVT.

This clonotype has ten or more counts. The chain joins TRBV7-9 to TRBJ1-1; D is possibly TRBD1 (5 bases). This CDR3 is 15 amino acids long. Trimming shortened V by 2 bases and J by 4 bases, and 14 bases separated the two germline ends. The germline CDR1 and CDR2 sequences are SEHNR and FQNEAQ (reference sequence). This chain's CDR3 is CASSLFGGSGTEAFF. DNA of the CDR3: TGTGCCAGCAGCTTATTTGGGGGTTCGGGCACTGAAGCTTTCTTT.

This clonotype was found a few times. The chain couples TRBV2 to TRBJ2-2; D is unresolved. Trimming took off 2 bases at V and 7 bases at J, with 8 bases between the two ends. The CDR3 is 13 residues long. The germline V gene has CDR1 SNHLY and CDR2 FYNNEI. CDR3 in DNA: TGTGCCAGCAGTGAACAGCCGGTCGGGGAGCTGTTTTTT. The encoded protein is CASSEQPVGELFF.

The genes are TRBV10-3 and TRBJ2-1; D might be TRBD1 or TRBD2, each matching 5 bases. Germline loops: CDR1 ENHRY, CDR2 SYGVKD. With 7 bases removed from V and 2 bases from J, the gap between germline ends came to 18 bases. CDR3 length: 16 amino acids. The CDR3 spells CAITMRGDRTYNEQFF. CDR3 coding DNA: TGTGCCATCACCATGAGGGGTGACAGAACCTACAATGAGCAGTTCTTC.

The chain recombines TRBV29-1 with TRBJ1-1; D uncertain. The germline gives CDR1 SQVTM, CDR2 ANQGSEA. The V end lost 1 base, the J end lost 6 bases, and 12 bases lay between the germline ends. The CDR3 runs to 13 residues. CDR3 amino acids: CSVEGGSGPEAFF. Here the CDR3 DNA reads TGCAGCGTTGAAGGAGGGAGCGGGCCTGAAGCTTTCTTT.

V is TRBV27 and J is TRBJ1-4, with 8 bases matching TRBD1. The V segment lost 4 bases and the J segment 7 bases; nucleotides outside the gene matches: 8. The CDR3 spans 15 residues. Per germline, CDR1 MNHEY and CDR2 SMNVEV (reference sequence). The CDR3 is CASSSSTGVGEKLFF. The CDR3 nucleotides are TGTGCCAGCAGTTCCTCGACAGGGGTGGGTGAAAAACTGTTTTTT. The variable domain in full, completed from reference TRBV27 and TRBJ1-4, reads EAQVTQNPRYLITVTGKKLTVTCSQNMNHEYMSWYRQDPGLGLRQIYYSMNVEVTDKGDVPEGYKVSRKEKRNFPLILESPSPNQTSLYFCASSSSTGVGEKLFFGSGTQLSVL.

In this sample, this clonotype turned up many times. V is TRBV7-6 and J is TRBJ2-7, with 8 bases aligning to TRBD2. Germline trimming cut 5 bases from V and 2 bases from J; bases unmatched to any gene: 2. Germline lookup yields CDR1 SGHVS and CDR2 FNYEAQ. This CDR3 has 13 amino acids. The CDR3 bases are TGTGCCAGCAGCGCGGGACTAGCCTACGAGCAGTACTTC. Amino acids: CASSAGLAYEQYF.

V usage is TRBV30 and J usage is TRBJ1-6; 9 bases align to TRBD1. The V gene end was trimmed by 2 bases and the J gene end by 9 bases; junction bases not matched to a gene: 5. The CDR3 extends over 14 amino acids. From germline, CDR1 is GTSNPN and CDR2 SVGIG (reference sequence). DNA of the CDR3: TGTGCCTGGAGTAGGGGACAGGGAGGTTCACCCCTCCACTTT. This encodes CAWSRGQGGSPLHF.

This rearrangement joins TRBV12-3 or TRBV12-4 to TRBJ1-5, with 7 bases matching TRBD1. V lost 3 bases, J lost 4 bases, and 3 bases stayed unmatched. This CDR3 comprises 14 residues. CDR3 sequence (DNA): TGTGCCAGCAGTTTCGAGACAGGGAATCAGCCCCAGCATTTT. Amino acid sequence: CASSFETGNQPQHF.

The sample holds many counts of this clonotype. The chain employs TRBV7-9 and TRBJ1-2; TRBD1 aligns across 10 bases. In germline, CDR1 is SEHNR, CDR2 FQNEAQ (reference sequence). V shed 4 bases, J shed 4 bases, and the junction held 3 bases outside the gene matches. The CDR3 length is 14 residues. CDR3 in DNA: TGTGCCAGCAGCTCGGGACAGGGGTCCTATGGCTACACCTTC. Amino acids: CASSSGQGSYGYTF. Full variable domain (outside the CDR3, taken from reference TRBV7-9 and TRBJ1-2): DTGVSQNPRHKITKRGQNVTFRCDPISEHNRLYWYRQTLGQGPEFLTYFQNEAQLEKSRLLSDRFSAERPKGSFSTLEIQRTEQGDSAMYLCASSSGQGSYGYTFGSGTRLTVV.

The rearrangement joins TRBV20-1 to TRBJ2-7; TRBD1 matches 7 bases. The CDR3 totals 15 residues. The V segment lost 6 bases and the J segment 1 base; nucleotides outside the gene matches: 12. Germline V gene data show CDR1 as DFQATT and CDR2 as SNEGSKA (reference sequence). CDR3 coding DNA: TGCAGTGCAAACAGGGGAACCGCCCTTTCCTACGAGCAGTACTTC. Its translation is CSANRGTALSYEQYF.

The V gene is TRBV28, the J gene TRBJ2-3; 7 positions match TRBD2. The CDR3 consists of 14 residues. Losses at the gene ends were 6 bases for V and 6 bases for J; bases not matched to a gene: 9. The V gene's germline CDR1 is MDHEN and CDR2 SYDVKM. CDR3 region: CASSRPTSLDTQYF. The CDR3 nucleotides are TGTGCCAGCAGCCGGCCGACTAGCTTGGATACGCAGTATTTT.

V usage is TRBV7-9 and J usage is TRBJ2-2; 10 nucleotides align to TRBD1. Germline CDR1 SEHNR, CDR2 FQNEAQ (reference sequence). V dropped 5 bases and J dropped 6; count of bases not matched to a gene: 12. This CDR3 comprises 17 residues. The CDR3 DNA sequence: TGTGCCAGCAGCGTCCACCGGGACAGGGGATTCCCCGGGGAGCTGTTTTTT. Translating it yields CASSVHRDRGFPGELFF.

The V call is TRBV25-1, the J call TRBJ2-3; D is perhaps TRBD1 (6 bases). V lost 5 bases and J lost 0, with 12 bases in between. This CDR3 is built from 15 residues. Germline V gene data show CDR1 as MGHDK and CDR2 as SYGVNS. As DNA, the CDR3 is TGTGCCAGCAGTCCGGACAGATCTAGCACAGATACGCAGTATTTT. Translated: CASSPDRSSTDTQYF.

This clonotype appeared many times. This chain connects TRBV28 to TRBJ2-3; 9 nucleotides line up with TRBD2. J lost 3 bases, V lost 6 bases, and 7 bases had no gene match. Germline V gives CDR1 MDHEN, CDR2 SYDVKM. This CDR3 contains 15 residues. CDR3 in amino acids: CASSLAGVGTDTQYF. CDR3 sequence (DNA): TGTGCCAGCAGCTTAGCGGGAGTGGGGACAGATACGCAGTATTTT.

V and J are TRBV4-2 and TRBJ2-5; D is perhaps TRBD1 or TRBD2 (6 bases each). Trimming pared 1 base from V and 7 bases from J, leaving 13 bases between. Germline V lookup: CDR1 LGHNA, CDR2 YNFKEQ. CDR3 size: 14 residues. The CDR3 protein is CASSQGQEGGTQYF. The CDR3 DNA reads as TGTGCCAGCAGCCAAGGCCAGGAGGGGGGGACCCAGTACTTC.

The chain links TRBV6-2 or TRBV6-3 to TRBJ1-5, with 9 nucleotides matching TRBD1. CDR1 is MNHEY and CDR2 is SVGEGT in the germline V gene. The CDR3 consists of 17 residues. After removal of 1 base from V and 0 bases from J, the junction contained 4 bases not matched to a gene. The CDR3 DNA is TGTGCCAGCAGTTACTGGGGGACAGGGAATAGCAATCAGCCCCAGCATTTT. This encodes CASSYWGTGNSNQPQHF.